This entry describes one T cell receptor beta chain. The antigen is not known. This sample is drawn from a study of blood T cells in healthy people across ages. The use of a sample-barcoded 5' primer and a J-beta primer mix characterized a second PCR of roughly 6 to 12 cycles. A tag from a template-switch adaptor with 12 random nucleotides marked each cDNA molecule. TCRdb processed the 5' RACE reads anew with MiXCR; each CDR3 protein has one entry. The repertoire consists of roughly 1,800,000 distinct CDR3 sequences, with just under 50% occurring once and the leading ten covering over 2%. V lost 5 bases and J 0 bases, leaving 14 bases between the germline ends. Germline assignment: CDR1 MDHEN and CDR2 SYDVKM. The CDR3 runs to 17 residues. Each donor's blood draw was approximately 10 milliliters of peripheral blood. Study-wide results and caveats: The study found TCR beta diversity correlated strongly with naive T cell percentage.

The TCR originated in a woman aged 40 to 55 in good health. Specimen: blood. The chain combines TRBV28 with TRBJ2-6; the D gene is possibly TRBD1 (5 bases). For the CDR3, the DNA is TGTGCCAGCAGTGGTCGACAGATCTTCTCTGGGGCCAACGTCCTGACTTTC. It specifies CASSGRQIFSGANVLTF.